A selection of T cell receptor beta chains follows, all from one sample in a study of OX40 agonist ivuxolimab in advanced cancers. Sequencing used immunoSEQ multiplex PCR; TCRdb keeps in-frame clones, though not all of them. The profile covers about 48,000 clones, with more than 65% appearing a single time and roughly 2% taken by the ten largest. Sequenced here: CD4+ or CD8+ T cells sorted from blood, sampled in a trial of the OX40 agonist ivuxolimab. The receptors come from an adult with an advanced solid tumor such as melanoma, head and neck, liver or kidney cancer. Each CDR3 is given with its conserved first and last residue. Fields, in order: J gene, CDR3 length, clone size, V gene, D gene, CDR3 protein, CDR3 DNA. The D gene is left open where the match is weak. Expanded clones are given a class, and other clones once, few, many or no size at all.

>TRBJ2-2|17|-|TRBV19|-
CASSLVRDIKRFGELFF
TGTGCCAGTAGTTTGGTCAGGGATATTAAGAGATTCGGGGAGCTGTTTTTT
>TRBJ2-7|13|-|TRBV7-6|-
CASSHGGADEQYF
TGTGCCAGCAGTCATGGTGGGGCGGACGAGCAGTACTTC
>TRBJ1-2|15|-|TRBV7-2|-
CASSPAGTPIYGYTF
TGTGCCAGCAGCCCAGCGGGCACTCCCATCTATGGCTACACCTTC
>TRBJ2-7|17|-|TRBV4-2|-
CASSQVAPGSGPYEQYF
TGTGCCAGCAGCCAAGTTGCCCCAGGATCGGGCCCCTACGAGCAGTACTTC
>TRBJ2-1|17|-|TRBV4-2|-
CASSQGFTGQRGNEQFF
TGTGCCAGCAGCCAAGGGTTTACGGGCCAGAGGGGCAATGAGCAGTTCTTC
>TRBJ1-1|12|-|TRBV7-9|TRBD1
CASRSDRGSAFF
TGTGCCAGCAGATCGGACAGGGGATCAGCTTTCTTT
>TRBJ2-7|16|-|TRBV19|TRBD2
CASSIDGPSGLGEQYF
TGTGCCAGTAGTATAGATGGGCCTAGCGGTCTTGGAGAGCAGTACTTC
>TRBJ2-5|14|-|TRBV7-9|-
CASSPYGGQETQYF
TGTGCCAGCAGCCCTTATGGGGGCCAAGAGACCCAGTACTTC
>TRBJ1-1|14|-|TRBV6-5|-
CASSYPSGNTEAFF
TGTGCCAGCAGTTACCCTTCTGGAAACACTGAAGCTTTCTTT
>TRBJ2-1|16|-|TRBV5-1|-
CASSLGRTNQASEQFF
TGCGCCAGCAGCTTGGGCCGGACCAATCAAGCCAGTGAGCAGTTCTTC
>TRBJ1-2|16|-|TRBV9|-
CASSEPMGGRFDGYTF
TGTGCCAGCAGCGAGCCCATGGGGGGGCGTTTTGATGGCTACACCTTC
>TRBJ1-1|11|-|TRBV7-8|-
CASSPRDEAFF
TGTGCCAGCAGCCCCAGGGATGAAGCTTTCTTT
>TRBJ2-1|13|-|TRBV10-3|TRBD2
CATRTSGDNEQFF
TGTGCCACCCGGACTAGCGGGGACAATGAGCAGTTCTTC
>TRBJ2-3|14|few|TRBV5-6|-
CASSLKQVEDTQYF
TGTGCCAGCAGCTTGAAACAGGTCGAAGATACGCAGTATTTT
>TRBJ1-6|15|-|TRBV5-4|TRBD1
CASSPGTGSNSPLHF
TGTGCCAGCAGCCCCGGGACAGGTAGTAATTCACCCCTCCACTTT
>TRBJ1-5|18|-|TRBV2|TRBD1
CASMRDRGLLFGNQPQHF
TGTGCCAGCATGAGGGACAGGGGCCTATTATTCGGCAATCAGCCCCAGCATTTT
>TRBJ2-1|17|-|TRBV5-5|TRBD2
CASSPTLRGGTYNEQFF
TGTGCCAGCAGCCCGACACTCCGCGGGGGGACCTACAATGAGCAGTTCTTC
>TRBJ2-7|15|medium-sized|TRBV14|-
CASSQASWGSYEQYF
TGTGCCAGCAGCCAAGCGAGTTGGGGGTCCTACGAGCAGTACTTC
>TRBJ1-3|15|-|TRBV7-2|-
CASSLQRASGNTIYF
TGTGCCAGCAGCCTACAGCGGGCGTCAGGAAACACCATATATTTT
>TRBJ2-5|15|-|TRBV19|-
CASSIDLRVRETQYF
TGTGCCAGTAGTATAGATCTCAGGGTCCGAGAGACCCAGTACTTC
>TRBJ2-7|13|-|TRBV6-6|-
CASSHSPPNEQYF
TGTGCCAGCAGCCATTCCCCCCCGAACGAGCAGTACTTC
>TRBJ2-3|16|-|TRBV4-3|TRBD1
CASSHSRGQGGDTQYF
TGCGCCAGCAGCCACTCCCGGGGACAGGGAGGAGATACGCAGTATTTT
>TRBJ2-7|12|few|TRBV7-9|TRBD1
CASRDDRGEQYF
TGTGCCAGCAGAGACGACAGGGGCGAGCAGTACTTC
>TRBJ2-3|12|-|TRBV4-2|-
CASSLQTDTQYF
TGTGCCAGCAGCCTTCAGACAGATACGCAGTATTTT
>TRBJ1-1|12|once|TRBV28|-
CASNSWSTEAFF
TGTGCCAGCAATTCCTGGAGCACTGAAGCTTTCTTT
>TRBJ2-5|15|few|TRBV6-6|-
CASSRRGDIQETQYF
TGTGCCAGCTCGCGGAGGGGCGACATTCAAGAGACCCAGTACTTC
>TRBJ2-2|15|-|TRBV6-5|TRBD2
CASSYRGGYTGELFF
TGTGCCAGCAGTTACAGGGGAGGGTACACCGGGGAGCTGTTTTTT
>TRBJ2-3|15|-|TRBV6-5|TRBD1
CASSGGTGGLYTQYF
TGTGCCAGCAGTGGCGGGACAGGGGGCTTATATACGCAGTATTTT
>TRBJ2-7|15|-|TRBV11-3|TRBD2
CASSSRGGGSYEQYF
TGTGCCAGCAGCTCCCGGGGGGGCGGTTCATACGAGCAGTACTTC
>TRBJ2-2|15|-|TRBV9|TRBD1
CASSVGTANTGELFF
TGTGCCAGCAGCGTGGGGACAGCGAACACCGGGGAGCTGTTTTTT
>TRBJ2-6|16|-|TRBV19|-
CASSIRSMSGANVLTF
TGTGCCAGTAGTATAAGGAGTATGTCTGGGGCCAACGTCCTGACTTTC
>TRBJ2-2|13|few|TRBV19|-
CASSSGLHGELFF
TGTGCCAGTAGTTCCGGGTTGCACGGGGAGCTGTTTTTT
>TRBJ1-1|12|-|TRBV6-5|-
CASSSGFTEAFF
TGTGCCAGCAGCTCTGGGTTTACTGAAGCTTTCTTT
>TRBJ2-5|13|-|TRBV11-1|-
CASSFSGQETQYF
TGTGCCAGCAGCTTTAGTGGCCAAGAGACCCAGTACTTC
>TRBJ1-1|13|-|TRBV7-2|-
CASSLQEYTEAFF
TGTGCCAGCAGCTTACAGGAGTACACTGAAGCTTTCTTT
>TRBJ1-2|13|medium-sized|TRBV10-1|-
CASSDDVNYGYTF
TGCGCCAGCAGTGACGATGTTAACTATGGCTACACCTTC
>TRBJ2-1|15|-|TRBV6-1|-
CASSATTARHSEQFF
TGTGCCAGCAGTGCCACTACCGCCCGACATAGTGAGCAGTTCTTC